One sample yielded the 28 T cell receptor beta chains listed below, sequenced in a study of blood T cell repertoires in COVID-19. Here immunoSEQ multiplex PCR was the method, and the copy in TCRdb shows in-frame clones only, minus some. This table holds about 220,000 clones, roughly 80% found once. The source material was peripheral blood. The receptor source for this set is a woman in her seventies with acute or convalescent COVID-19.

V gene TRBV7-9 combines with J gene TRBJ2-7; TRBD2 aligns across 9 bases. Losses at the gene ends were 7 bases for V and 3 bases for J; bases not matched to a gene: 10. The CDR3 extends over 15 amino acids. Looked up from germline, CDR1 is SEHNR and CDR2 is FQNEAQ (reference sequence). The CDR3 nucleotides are TGTGCCAGCACACCCCTGGCGGGGGGGATCTACGAGCAGTACTTC. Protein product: CASTPLAGGIYEQYF.

For the CDR3, the DNA is TGTGCCACCAGTGGGACTAGCGGGGGAAAAGATACGCAGTATTTT. It is translated as CATSGTSGGKDTQYF. The rearrangement links TRBV24-1 to TRBJ2-3, with 13 nucleotides matching TRBD2. V dropped 5 bases and J dropped 5; count of bases not matched to a gene: 3. This CDR3 contains 15 residues. Germline CDR1 reads KGHDR; CDR2 reads SFDVKD.

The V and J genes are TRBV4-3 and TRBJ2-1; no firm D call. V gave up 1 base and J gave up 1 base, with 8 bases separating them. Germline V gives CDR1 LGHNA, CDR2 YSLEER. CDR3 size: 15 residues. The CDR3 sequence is CASSQALESYNEQFF. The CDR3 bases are TGCGCCAGCAGCCAAGCACTGGAGTCCTACAATGAGCAGTTCTTC.

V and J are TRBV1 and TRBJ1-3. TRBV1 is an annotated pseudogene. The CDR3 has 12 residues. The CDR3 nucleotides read TGCACCAGCAGCCAAGTTACTAACACCATATATTTT. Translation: CTSSQVTNTIYF.

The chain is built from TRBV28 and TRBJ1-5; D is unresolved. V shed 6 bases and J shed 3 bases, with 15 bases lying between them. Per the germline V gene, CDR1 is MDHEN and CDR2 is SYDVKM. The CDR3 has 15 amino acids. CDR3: CASSPAMGDNQPQHF. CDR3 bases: TGTGCCAGCAGCCCCGCGATGGGAGACAATCAGCCCCAGCATTTT.

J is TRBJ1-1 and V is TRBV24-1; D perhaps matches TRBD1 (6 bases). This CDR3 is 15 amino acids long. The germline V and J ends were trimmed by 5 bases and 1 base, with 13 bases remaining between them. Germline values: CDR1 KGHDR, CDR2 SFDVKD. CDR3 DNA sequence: TGTGCCACCAGTGTCCCCGGACAGTCGAACACTGAAGCTTTCTTT. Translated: CATSVPGQSNTEAFF.

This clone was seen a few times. This chain's CDR3 is CASSPGLVSDEQYF. The CDR3 DNA reads TGTGCCAGCAGCCCGGGACTAGTTAGCGACGAGCAGTACTTC. The chain joins TRBV7-2 to TRBJ2-7, with TRBD2 matching 8 bases. The germline V gene encodes CDR1 SGHTA and CDR2 FQGNSA. The V segment lost 5 bases and the J segment 5 bases; nucleotides outside the gene matches: 8. This CDR3 comprises 14 residues. The whole variable domain, remainder taken from reference TRBV7-2 and TRBJ2-7, is GAGVSQSPSNKVTEKGKDVELRCDPISGHTALYWYRQSLGQGLEFLIYFQGNSAPDKSGLPSDRFSAERTGGSVSTLTIQRTQQEDSAVYLCASSPGLVSDEQYFGPGTRLTVT.

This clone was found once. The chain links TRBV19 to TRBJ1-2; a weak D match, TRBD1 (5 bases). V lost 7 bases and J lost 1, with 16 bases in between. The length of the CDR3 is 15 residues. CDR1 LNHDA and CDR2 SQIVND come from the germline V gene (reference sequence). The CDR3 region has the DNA TGTGCCAGTATTGGGAACGGCGACAGTAACTATGGCTACACCTTC. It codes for CASIGNGDSNYGYTF.

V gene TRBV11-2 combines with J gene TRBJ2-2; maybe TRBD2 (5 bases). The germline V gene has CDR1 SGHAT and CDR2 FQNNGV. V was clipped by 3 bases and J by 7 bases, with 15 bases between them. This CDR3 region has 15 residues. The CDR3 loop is CASSLRVSDLGELFF. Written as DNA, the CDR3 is TGTGCCAGCAGCTTGCGGGTCTCTGACCTCGGGGAGCTGTTTTTT.

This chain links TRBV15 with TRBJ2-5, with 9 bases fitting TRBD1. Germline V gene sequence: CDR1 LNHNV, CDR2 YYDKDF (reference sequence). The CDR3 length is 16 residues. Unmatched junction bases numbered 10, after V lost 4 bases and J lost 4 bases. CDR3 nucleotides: TGTGCCACCAGCACTCGCCGGGACAGGGTCGGAGAGACCCAGTACTTC. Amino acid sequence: CATSTRRDRVGETQYF.

CDR3 sequence: CARNGDSGANVLTF. CDR3 in DNA: TGCGCCAGAAACGGGGACTCTGGGGCCAACGTCCTGACTTTC. The chain carries TRBV5-1 and TRBJ2-6; the D gene is possibly TRBD2 (5 bases). Trimming removed 8 bases from V and 0 bases from J, with 9 bases in between. This CDR3 comprises 14 residues. Germline V CDR1 and CDR2: SGHRS, YFSETQ.

The CDR3 is CASSQETGKRNTIYF. The CDR3 DNA follows: TGTGCCAGCAGCCAAGAGACAGGGAAGAGGAACACCATATATTTT. This sequence joins TRBV4-2 and TRBJ1-3, with 7 bases lining up with TRBD1. Germline CDR1 LGHNA, CDR2 YNFKEQ. The CDR3 totals 15 residues. The trim removed 0 bases at V and 7 bases at J, leaving 6 bases unmatched.

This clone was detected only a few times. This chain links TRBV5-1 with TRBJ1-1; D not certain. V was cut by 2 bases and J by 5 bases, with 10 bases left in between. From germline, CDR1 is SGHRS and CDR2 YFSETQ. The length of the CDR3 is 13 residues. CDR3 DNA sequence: TGCGCCAGCAGCTTCCTTTTCGGGACTGAAGCTTTCTTT. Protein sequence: CASSFLFGTEAFF.

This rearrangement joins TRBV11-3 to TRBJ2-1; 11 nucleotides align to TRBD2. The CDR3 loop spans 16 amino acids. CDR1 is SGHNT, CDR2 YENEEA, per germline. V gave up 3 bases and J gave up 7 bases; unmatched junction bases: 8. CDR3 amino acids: CASSFRTSGGLNEQFF. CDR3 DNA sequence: TGTGCCAGCAGCTTCAGAACTAGCGGGGGCCTTAATGAGCAGTTCTTC.

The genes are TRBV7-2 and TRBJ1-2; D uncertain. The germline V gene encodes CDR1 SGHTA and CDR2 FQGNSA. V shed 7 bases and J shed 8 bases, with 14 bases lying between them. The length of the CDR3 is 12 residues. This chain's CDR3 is CASTQLRRGYTF. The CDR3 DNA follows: TGTGCCAGCACCCAACTAAGAAGGGGCTACACCTTC.

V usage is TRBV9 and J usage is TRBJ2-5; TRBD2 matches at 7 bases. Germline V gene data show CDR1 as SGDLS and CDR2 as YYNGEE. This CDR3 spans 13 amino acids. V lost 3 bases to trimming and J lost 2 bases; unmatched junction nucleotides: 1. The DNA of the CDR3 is TGTGCCAGCAGCGGGACTAGTCAAGAGACCCAGTACTTC. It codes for CASSGTSQETQYF. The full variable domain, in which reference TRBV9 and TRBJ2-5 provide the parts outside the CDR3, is DSGVTQTPKHLITATGQRVTLRCSPRSGDLSVYWYQQSLDQGLQFLIQYYNGEERAKGNILERFSAQQFPDLHSELNLSSLELGDSALYFCASSGTSQETQYFGPGTRLLVL.

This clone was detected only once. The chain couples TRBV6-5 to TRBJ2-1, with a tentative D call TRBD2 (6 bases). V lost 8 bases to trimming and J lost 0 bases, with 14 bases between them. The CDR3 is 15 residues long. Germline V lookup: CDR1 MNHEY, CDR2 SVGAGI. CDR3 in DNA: TGTGCCAGCGATCGGGAGCGAACCTCCTACAATGAGCAGTTCTTC. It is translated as CASDRERTSYNEQFF.

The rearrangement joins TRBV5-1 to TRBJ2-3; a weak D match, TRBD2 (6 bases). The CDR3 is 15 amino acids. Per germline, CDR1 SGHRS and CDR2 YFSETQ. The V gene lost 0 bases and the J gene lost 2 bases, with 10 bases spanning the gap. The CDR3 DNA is TGCGCCAGCAGCTTGGCGGCTAGCGCCACAGATACGCAGTATTTT. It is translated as CASSLAASATDTQYF. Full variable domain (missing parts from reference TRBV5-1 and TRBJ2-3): KAGVTQTPRYLIKTRGQQVTLSCSPISGHRSVSWYQQTPGQGLQFLFEYFSETQRNKGNFPGRFSGRQFSNSRSEMNVSTLELGDSALYLCASSLAASATDTQYFGPGTRLTVL.

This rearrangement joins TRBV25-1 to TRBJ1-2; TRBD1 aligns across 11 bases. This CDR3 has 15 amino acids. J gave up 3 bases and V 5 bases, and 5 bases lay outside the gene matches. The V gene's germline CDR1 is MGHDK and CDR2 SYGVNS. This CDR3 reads CASSPGTGGDYGYTF. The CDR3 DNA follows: TGTGCCAGCAGTCCCGGGACAGGGGGTGACTATGGCTACACCTTC.

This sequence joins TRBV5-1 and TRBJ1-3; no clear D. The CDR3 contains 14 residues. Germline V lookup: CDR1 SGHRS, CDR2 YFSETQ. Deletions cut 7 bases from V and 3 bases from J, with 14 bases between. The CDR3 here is CASLRRGLGNTIYF. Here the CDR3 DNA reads TGCGCCAGCCTCAGGCGGGGTCTTGGAAACACCATATATTTT.

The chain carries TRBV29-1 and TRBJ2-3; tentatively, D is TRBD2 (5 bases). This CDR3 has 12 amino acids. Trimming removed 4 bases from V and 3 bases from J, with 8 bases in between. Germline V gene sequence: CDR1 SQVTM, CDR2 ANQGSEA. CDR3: CSVGRQTDTQYF. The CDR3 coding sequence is TGCAGCGTTGGGAGGCAGACAGATACGCAGTATTTT.

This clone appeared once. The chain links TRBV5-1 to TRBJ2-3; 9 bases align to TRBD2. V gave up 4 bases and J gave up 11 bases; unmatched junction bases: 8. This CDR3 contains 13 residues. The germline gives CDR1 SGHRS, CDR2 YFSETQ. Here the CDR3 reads CASSPGTSWGQYF. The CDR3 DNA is TGCGCCAGCAGCCCCGGGACTAGCTGGGGGCAGTATTTT. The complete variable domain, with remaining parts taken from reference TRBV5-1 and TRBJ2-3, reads KAGVTQTPRYLIKTRGQQVTLSCSPISGHRSVSWYQQTPGQGLQFLFEYFSETQRNKGNFPGRFSGRQFSNSRSEMNVSTLELGDSALYLCASSPGTSWGQYFGPGTRLTVL.

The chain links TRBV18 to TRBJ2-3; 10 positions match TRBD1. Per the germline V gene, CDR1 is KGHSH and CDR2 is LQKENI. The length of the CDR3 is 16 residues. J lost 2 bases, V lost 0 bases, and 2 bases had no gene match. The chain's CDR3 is CASSPPTGGVTDTQYF. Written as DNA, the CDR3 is TGTGCCAGCTCACCACCGACAGGGGGCGTCACAGATACGCAGTATTTT.

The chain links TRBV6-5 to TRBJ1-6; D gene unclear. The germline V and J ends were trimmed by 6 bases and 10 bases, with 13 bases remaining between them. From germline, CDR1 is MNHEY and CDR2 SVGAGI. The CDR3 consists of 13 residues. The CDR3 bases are TGTGCCAGCAGGAGCCAGGCGGGCTCACCCCTCCACTTT. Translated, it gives CASRSQAGSPLHF.

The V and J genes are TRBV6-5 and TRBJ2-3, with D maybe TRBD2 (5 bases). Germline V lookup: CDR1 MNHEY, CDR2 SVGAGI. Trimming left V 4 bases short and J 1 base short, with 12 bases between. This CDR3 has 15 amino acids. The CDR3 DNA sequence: TGTGCCAGCAGTTTAAACTTCGGGGGCACAGATACGCAGTATTTT. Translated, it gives CASSLNFGGTDTQYF.

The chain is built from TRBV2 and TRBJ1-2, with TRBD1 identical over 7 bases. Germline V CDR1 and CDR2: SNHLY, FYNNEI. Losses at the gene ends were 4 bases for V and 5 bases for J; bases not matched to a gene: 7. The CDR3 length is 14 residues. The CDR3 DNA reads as TGTGCCAGCAGTGCTGAGACAGGGCGATATGGCTACACCTTC. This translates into CASSAETGRYGYTF.

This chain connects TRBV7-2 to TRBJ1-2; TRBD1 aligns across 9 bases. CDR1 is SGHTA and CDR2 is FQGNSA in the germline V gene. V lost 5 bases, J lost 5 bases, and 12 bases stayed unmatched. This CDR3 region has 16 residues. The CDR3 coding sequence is TGTGCCAGCAGCCCCAACTCCGGGACAGGGCCATATGGCTACACCTTC. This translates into CASSPNSGTGPYGYTF.

The CDR3 spells CATSRRQTQETQYF. The CDR3 DNA is TGTGCCACCAGCAGGAGACAGACCCAAGAGACCCAGTACTTC. The chain recombines TRBV15 with TRBJ2-5; D might be TRBD1 (5 bases). Germline V gene lookup returns CDR1 LNHNV and CDR2 YYDKDF (reference sequence). The V and J ends lost 3 bases and 1 base respectively, with 9 bases between them. CDR3 length equals 14 residues. The full variable domain, completed using reference TRBV15 and TRBJ2-5, is DAMVIQNPRYQVTQFGKPVTLSCSQTLNHNVMYWYQQKSSQAPKLLFHYYDKDFNNEADTPDNFQSRRPNTSFCFLDIRSPGLGDTAMYLCATSRRQTQETQYFGPGTRLLVL.